The 2 T cell receptor beta chains given below trace back to one sample, sequenced in a study of regulatory T cells in long-lasting Graves disease. Sequencing libraries for TCR beta were prepared with iRepertoire HTBI primers and Arm-PCR of CDR3 regions. TCRdb redid the calling of the multiplex PCR reads with MiXCR, one entry per CDR3 protein. The sample yields about 470,000 distinct CDR3 sequences, about 20% seen once. The sample's time point: persistent/refractory GD, antithyroid drugs over 5 years with positive TRAb. Generation of the TCR library employed RNA extracted from PBMCs. Sequencing used peripheral blood mononuclear cells (PBMCs), obtained when the disease was refractory, from a patient treated with antithyroid drugs. These receptors all come from a female donor with Graves disease.

The sample holds many counts of this clonotype. The chain joins TRBV5-6 to TRBJ2-7; TRBD2 aligns across 9 bases. CDR1 is SGHDT, CDR2 YYEEEE, per germline. The length of the CDR3 is 13 residues. Unmatched junction bases numbered 9, after V lost 2 bases and J lost 12 bases. CDR3 DNA sequence: TGTGCCAGCAGCTTCGGCGGGAGGGCTGTATCGTACTTC. Protein sequence: CASSFGGRAVSYF.

The rearrangement links TRBV29-1 to TRBJ2-1; D could derive from TRBD1 or TRBD2 (5 bases each). The germline gives CDR1 SQVTM, CDR2 ANQGSEA. The V end was cut by 7 bases, the J end by 2 bases, with 15 bases between. This CDR3 has 14 residues. Here the CDR3 reads CSAPLRGPYNEQFF. CDR3 nucleotide sequence: TGCAGCGCCCCCCTTCGGGGCCCCTACAATGAGCAGTTCTTC.